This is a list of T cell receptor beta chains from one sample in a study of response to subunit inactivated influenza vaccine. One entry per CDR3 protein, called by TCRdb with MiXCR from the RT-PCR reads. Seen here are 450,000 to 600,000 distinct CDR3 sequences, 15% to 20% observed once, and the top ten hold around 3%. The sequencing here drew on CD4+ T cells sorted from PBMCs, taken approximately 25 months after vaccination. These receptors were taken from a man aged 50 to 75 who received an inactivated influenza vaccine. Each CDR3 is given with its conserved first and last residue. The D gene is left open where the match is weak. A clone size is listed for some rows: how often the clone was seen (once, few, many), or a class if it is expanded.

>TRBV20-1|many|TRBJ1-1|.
TGCAGTGCTAGCCTAGATCAGACTATGAACACTGAAGCTTTCTTT
CSASLDQTMNTEAFF
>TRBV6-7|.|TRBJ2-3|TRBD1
TGTGCCAGGGGGACAGCTATCCCGGATACGCAGTATTTT
CARGTAIPDTQYF
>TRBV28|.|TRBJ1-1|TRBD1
TGTGCCAGCAGTCGCAGGGGGAGGTCTGAAGCTTTCTTT
CASSRRGRSEAFF
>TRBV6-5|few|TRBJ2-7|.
TGTGCCAGCAGTTACTCGACTCTAGAGGGCTACGAGCAGTACTTC
CASSYSTLEGYEQYF
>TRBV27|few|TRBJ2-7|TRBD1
TGTGCCAGCAGTTCCTCCCGACAGGGGTCGCACGAGCAGTACTTC
CASSSSRQGSHEQYF
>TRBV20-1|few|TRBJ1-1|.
TGCAGTGCTAGGGGGGGGCTGATTATGATGAACACTGAAGCTTTCTTT
CSARGGLIMMNTEAFF
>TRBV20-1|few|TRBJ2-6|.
TGCAGTGCGGTGGACAATCGCGGGGCCAACGTCCTGACTTTC
CSAVDNRGANVLTF
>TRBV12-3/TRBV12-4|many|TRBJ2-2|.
TGTGCCAGCAGCTTCAGAGGCACCGGGGAGCTGTTTTTT
CASSFRGTGELFF
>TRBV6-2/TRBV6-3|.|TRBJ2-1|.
TGTGCCAGCAGTTACTCCGGGACCAGGGTGATTGGCAATGAGCAGTTCTTC
CASSYSGTRVIGNEQFF
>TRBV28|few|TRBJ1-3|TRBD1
TGTGCCAGCAGGAACAGGGGCGAAAATGGAAACACCATATATTTT
CASRNRGENGNTIYF
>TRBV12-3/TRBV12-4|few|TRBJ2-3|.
TGTGCCAGCAGTTTAGTTCCTAGCTCGGGAGATACGCAGTATTTT
CASSLVPSSGDTQYF
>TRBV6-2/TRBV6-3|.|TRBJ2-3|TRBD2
TGTGCCAGCAGTTACTCGGTCAGTAGCGGGGGGGCTCTCCGTGGGGGAGATACGCAGTATTTT
CASSYSVSSGGALRGGDTQYF
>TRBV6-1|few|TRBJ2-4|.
TGTGCCAGCAGTCCTATAGACAGACTAGCCAAAAACATTCAGTACTTC
CASSPIDRLAKNIQYF
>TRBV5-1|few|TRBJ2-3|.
TGCGCCAGCAGCAAAATAAGCACAGATACGCAGTATTTT
CASSKISTDTQYF
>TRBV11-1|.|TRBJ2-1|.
TGTGCCAGCAGCTTTGAAGGAGCATATTCCGATGAGCAGTTCTTC
CASSFEGAYSDEQFF
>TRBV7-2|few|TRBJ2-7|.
TGTGCCAGCAGAGACCCTAGATACGAGCAGTACTTC
CASRDPRYEQYF
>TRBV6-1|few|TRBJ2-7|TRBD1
TGTGCCAGCAGTGCCGTTAGACAGGGGTTCTACGAGCAGTACTTC
CASSAVRQGFYEQYF
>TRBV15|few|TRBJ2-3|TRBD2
TGTGCCACCAGCGGATGGACTAGCGGGGAGAAGGATACGCAGTATTTT
CATSGWTSGEKDTQYF
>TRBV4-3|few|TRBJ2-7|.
TGCGCCAGCAGCCAACAGACCGGGATTCCCTCCTACGAGCAGTACTTC
CASSQQTGIPSYEQYF
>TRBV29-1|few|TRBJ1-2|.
TGCAGCGTTGAAGAGTACGGGGGTGATAACTATGGCTACACCTTC
CSVEEYGGDNYGYTF
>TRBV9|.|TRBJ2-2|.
TGTGCCAGCAGCGTAGACCTAGCCCCGCCCGGGGAGCTGTTTTTT
CASSVDLAPPGELFF
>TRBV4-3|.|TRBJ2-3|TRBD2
TGCGCCAGCCAAGACCTTCAGCGGGGGCCCTACACAGATACGCAGTATTTT
CASQDLQRGPYTDTQYF
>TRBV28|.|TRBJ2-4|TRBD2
TGTGCCAGCAGTGGACTAGCGGGATGGCAGGCCAAAAACATTCAGTACTTC
CASSGLAGWQAKNIQYF
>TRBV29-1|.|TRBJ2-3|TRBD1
TGCAGCGCCCCGACAGGGCAACGGACAGATACGCAGTATTTT
CSAPTGQRTDTQYF
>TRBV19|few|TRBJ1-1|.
TGTGCCACCCAAACCAAGGCGAGGGCTGAAGCTTTCTTT
CATQTKARAEAFF
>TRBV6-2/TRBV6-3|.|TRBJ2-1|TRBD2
TGTGCCACCAGGACTAGCGGGAGGAATGAGCAGTTCTTC
CATRTSGRNEQFF
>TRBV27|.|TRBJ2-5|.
TGTGCCAGCAGTTTAAGGCGGGGGCCCGAGACCCAGTACTTC
CASSLRRGPETQYF
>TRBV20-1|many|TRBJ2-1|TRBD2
TGCAGTGCTCCTTTAGCGGGGGGGATCCACAATGAGCAGTTCTTC
CSAPLAGGIHNEQFF
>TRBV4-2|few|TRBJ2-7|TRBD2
TGTGCCAGCAGCCAAGGGGGATGGACTAGCGGGTACGAGCAGTACTTC
CASSQGGWTSGYEQYF
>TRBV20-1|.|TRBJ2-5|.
TGCAGTGCTAGAAACTGGGGGGCGGGAGAGACCCAGTACTTC
CSARNWGAGETQYF
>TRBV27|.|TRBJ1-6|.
TGTGCCAGCAGTTTAGGGCAGTGGAACAATAATTCACCCCTCCACTTT
CASSLGQWNNNSPLHF
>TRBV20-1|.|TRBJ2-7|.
TGCAGTGCTAGAGGGTTCGAGGCCCGGGAGACCTACGAGCAGTACTTC
CSARGFEARETYEQYF
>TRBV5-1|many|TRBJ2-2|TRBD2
TGCGCCAGCAGCTTGGTTCTAGCGGGAGGCACCGGGGAGCTGTTTTTT
CASSLVLAGGTGELFF
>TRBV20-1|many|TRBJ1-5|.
TGCAGTGCCCGGGACAACAGCAATCAGCCCCAGCATTTT
CSARDNSNQPQHF
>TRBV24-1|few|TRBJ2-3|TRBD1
TGTGCCACCAGTGACCCCGGGACAGGGGGCACAGATACGCAGTATTTT
CATSDPGTGGTDTQYF
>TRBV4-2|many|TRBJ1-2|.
TGTGCCAGCAGCCAAGAAAGGGGAAATGGCTACACCTTC
CASSQERGNGYTF
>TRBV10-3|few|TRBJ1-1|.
TGTGCCATCAGTGAGCCAGGAGCCTTGAACACTGAAGCTTTCTTT
CAISEPGALNTEAFF
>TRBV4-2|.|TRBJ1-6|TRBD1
TGTGCCAGCAGCCAGGGGGACAGGGAGAATTCACCCCTCCACTTT
CASSQGDRENSPLHF
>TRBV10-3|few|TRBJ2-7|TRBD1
TGTGCCATCAGTGAGGGGACAGGGATGAGCGAGCAGTACTTC
CAISEGTGMSEQYF
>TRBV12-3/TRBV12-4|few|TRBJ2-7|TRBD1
TGTGCCAGCAGTTTGTTGGGACAGGCCGACTACGAGCAGTACTTC
CASSLLGQADYEQYF
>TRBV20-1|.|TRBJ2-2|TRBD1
TGCAGTGCTAGAGCCAGGGGGCGGCCCTTTAACACCGGGGAGCTGTTTTTT
CSARARGRPFNTGELFF
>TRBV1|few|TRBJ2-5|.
TGCACCAGCAGCCACCCCGCAGCACAGACCCAGTACTTC
CTSSHPAAQTQYF
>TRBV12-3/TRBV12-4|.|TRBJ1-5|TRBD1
TGTGCCAGCAGTCTCCAGGGGGCGCTTGGCAATCAGCCCCAGCATTTT
CASSLQGALGNQPQHF
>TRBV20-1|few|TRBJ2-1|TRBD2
TGCAGTGCTACCACGGGGAGCGGGGGGGCCCATGAGCAGTTCTTC
CSATTGSGGAHEQFF
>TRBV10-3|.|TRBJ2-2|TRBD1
TGTGCCATCACTTCCGGGACAGACACCGGGGAGCTGTTTTTT
CAITSGTDTGELFF
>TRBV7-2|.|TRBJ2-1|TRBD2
TGTGCCAGCAGCCCCCGCCAGCGGGGGGCCCTATACAATGAGCAGTTCTTC
CASSPRQRGALYNEQFF
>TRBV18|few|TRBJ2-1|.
TGTGCCAGCTCACCACGCAGGGCCCAGACCTACAATGAGCAGTTCTTC
CASSPRRAQTYNEQFF
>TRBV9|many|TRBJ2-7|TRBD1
TGTGCCAGCAGCCTACGACAGGGGGGGACCTACGAGCAGTACTTC
CASSLRQGGTYEQYF
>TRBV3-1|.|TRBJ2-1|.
TGTGCCAGCAGCCAAGGGACTATACGGAACAATGAGCAGTTCTTC
CASSQGTIRNNEQFF
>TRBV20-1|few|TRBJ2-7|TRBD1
TGCAGTGCGACACAACACAGGGGATTGAACGAGCAGTACTTC
CSATQHRGLNEQYF
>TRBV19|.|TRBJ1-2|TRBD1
TGTGCCAGTAGTAGCCGGGACAGAATTAACTATGGCTACACCTTC
CASSSRDRINYGYTF
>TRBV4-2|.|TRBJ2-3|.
TGTGCCAGCAGCCGAGCAGCGGACTTCACAGATACGCAGTATTTT
CASSRAADFTDTQYF
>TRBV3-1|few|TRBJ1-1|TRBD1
TGTGCCAGCAGCCAAGATTTCGGGACAGGCCGTGGCACTGAAGCTTTCTTT
CASSQDFGTGRGTEAFF
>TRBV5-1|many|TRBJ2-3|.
TGTGCCAGCAGCTTAGTTAGGGATACGCAGTATTTT
CASSLVRDTQYF
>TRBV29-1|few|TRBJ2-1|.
TGCAGCGTTGAAGCGTTGAAGACAGGATCCTACAATGAGCAGTTCTTC
CSVEALKTGSYNEQFF
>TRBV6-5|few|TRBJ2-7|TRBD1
TGTGCCAGCAGTTACCGGACAGGGAAGGGGTACGAGCAGTACTTC
CASSYRTGKGYEQYF
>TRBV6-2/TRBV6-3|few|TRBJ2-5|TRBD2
TGTGCCAGCAGTTACGGACTAGCGGGGCAAGAGACCCAGTACTTC
CASSYGLAGQETQYF